This T cell receptor (beta chain) was sequenced during a study of blood T cell repertoires in COVID-19. CDR3 length: 11 residues. Germline CDR1 reads SNHLY; CDR2 reads FYNNEI. V lost 4 bases and J lost 4, with 5 bases in between. Profiled with immunoSEQ multiplex PCR; TCRdb holds only in-frame clones, not every one. This table has 400,000 to 450,000 clones, roughly 89% appearing once. This clone came up a few times. In the same sample, other DNA sequences code for this CDR3. The source material was peripheral blood. V usage is TRBV2 and J usage is TRBJ2-7; D is undetermined. The TCR was taken from a man aged 18-30 years with COVID-19, enrolled during active disease. The CDR3 loop is CASSGRYEQYF. For the CDR3, the DNA is TGTGCCAGCAGTGGGCGGTACGAGCAGTACTTC.